A single sample gave rise to the 5 T cell receptor beta chains below, sequenced in a study of T cell changes during pregnancy in multiple sclerosis. Repertoires were generated with immunoSEQ multiplex PCR, while TCRdb's copy carries only in-frame clones and drops some. The sample includes 45,000 or so clones, 80% to 95% of them seen just once. The sample was CD8+ T cells from peripheral blood mononuclear cells, taken in the second trimester of pregnancy. These receptors were collected from a female donor with multiple sclerosis, enrolled in a pregnancy study.

This chain uses TRBV4-1 with TRBJ1-4; unclear D gene. This CDR3 is built from 15 residues. With 0 bases removed from V and 6 bases from J, the gap between germline ends came to 11 bases. Germline V gene data show CDR1 as MGHRA and CDR2 as YSYEKL. The CDR3 DNA sequence: TGCGCCAGCAGCCAAGATGGAGTGTTTGATGAAAAACTGTTTTTT. Its translation: CASSQDGVFDEKLFF.

The gene calls are TRBV9 and TRBJ2-7, with D uncertain. From germline, CDR1 is SGDLS and CDR2 YYNGEE. V was shortened by 0 bases and J by 0 bases, with 16 bases between the two germline ends. This CDR3 spans 17 amino acids. The DNA of the CDR3 is TGTGCCAGCAGCGTAGCTTCGGTAGCCTCATACTCCTACGAGCAGTACTTC. Amino acids: CASSVASVASYSYEQYF.

The chain recombines TRBV19 with TRBJ1-4; perhaps TRBD1 as D (5 bases). Germline-derived CDR1 and CDR2 are LNHDA and SQIVND (reference sequence). This CDR3 has 14 residues. Trimming stripped 2 bases from V and 6 bases from J, with 10 bases between. The CDR3 spells CASSITGGDEKLFF. DNA for the CDR3: TGTGCCAGTAGTATAACAGGTGGCGATGAAAAACTGTTTTTT. The whole variable domain, filled in from reference TRBV19 and TRBJ1-4, reads DGGITQSPKYLFRKEGQNVTLSCEQNLNHDAMYWYRQDPGQGLRLIYYSQIVNDFQKGDIAEGYSVSREKKESFPLTVTSAQKNPTAFYLCASSITGGDEKLFFGSGTQLSVL.

The chain joins TRBV7-9 to TRBJ2-7; 8 positions match TRBD1. The CDR3 runs to 12 residues. Unmatched junction bases numbered 2, after V lost 5 bases and J lost 5 bases. Germline CDR1 is SEHNR and CDR2 is FQNEAQ (reference sequence). CDR3 protein: CASSPGGHEQYF. In DNA, the CDR3 is TGTGCCAGCAGCCCAGGGGGCCACGAGCAGTACTTC.

The V gene is TRBV5-6, the J gene TRBJ2-3; 7 bases line up with TRBD1. Germline V CDR1 and CDR2: SGHDT, YYEEEE. The CDR3 is 15 residues long. Unmatched junction bases numbered 14, after V lost 4 bases and J lost 9 bases. As DNA, the CDR3 is TGTGCCAGCAGCGCAACCGGGACAGCTGCCGAGACGCAGTATTTT. Translated: CASSATGTAAETQYF.